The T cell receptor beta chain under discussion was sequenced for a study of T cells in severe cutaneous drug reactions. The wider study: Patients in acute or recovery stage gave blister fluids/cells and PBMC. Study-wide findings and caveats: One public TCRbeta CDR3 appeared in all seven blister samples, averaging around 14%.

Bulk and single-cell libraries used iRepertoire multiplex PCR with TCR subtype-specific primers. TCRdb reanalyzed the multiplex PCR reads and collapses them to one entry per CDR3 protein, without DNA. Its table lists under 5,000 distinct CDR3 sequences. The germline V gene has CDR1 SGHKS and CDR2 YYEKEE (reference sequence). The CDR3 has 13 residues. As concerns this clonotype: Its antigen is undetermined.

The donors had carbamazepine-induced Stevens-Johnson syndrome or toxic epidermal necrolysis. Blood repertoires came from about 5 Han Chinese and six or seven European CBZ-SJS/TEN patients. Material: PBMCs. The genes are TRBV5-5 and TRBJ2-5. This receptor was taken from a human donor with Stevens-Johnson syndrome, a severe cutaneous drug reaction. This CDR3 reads CASSLGDRETQYF.